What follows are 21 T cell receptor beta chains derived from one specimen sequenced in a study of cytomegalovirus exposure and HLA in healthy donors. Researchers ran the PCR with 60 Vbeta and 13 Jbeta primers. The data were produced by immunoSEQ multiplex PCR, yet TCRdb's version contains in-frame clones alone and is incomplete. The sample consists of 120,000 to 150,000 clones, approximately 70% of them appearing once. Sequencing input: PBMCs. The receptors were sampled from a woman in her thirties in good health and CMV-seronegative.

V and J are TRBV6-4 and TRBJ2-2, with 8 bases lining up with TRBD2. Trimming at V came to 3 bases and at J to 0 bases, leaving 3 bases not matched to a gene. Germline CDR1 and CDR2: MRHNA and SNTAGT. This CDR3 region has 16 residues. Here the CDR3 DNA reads TGTGCCAGCAGTGAGTTAGCGGGAACGAACACCGGGGAGCTGTTTTTT. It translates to CASSELAGTNTGELFF.

The CDR3: CASSLRNTGELFF. For the CDR3, the DNA is TGTGCCAGCAGCTTGCGGAACACCGGGGAGCTGTTTTTT. The V call is TRBV5-6, the J call TRBJ2-2; D not resolved. Trimming removed 1 base from V and 1 base from J, with 2 bases in between. The CDR3 is 13 residues long. Per the germline V gene, CDR1 is SGHDT and CDR2 is YYEEEE. Full variable domain (missing parts from reference TRBV5-6 and TRBJ2-2): DAGVTQSPTHLIKTRGQQVTLRCSPKSGHDTVSWYQQALGQGPQFIFQYYEEEERQRGNFPDRFSGHQFPNYSSELNVNALLLGDSALYLCASSLRNTGELFFGEGSRLTVL.

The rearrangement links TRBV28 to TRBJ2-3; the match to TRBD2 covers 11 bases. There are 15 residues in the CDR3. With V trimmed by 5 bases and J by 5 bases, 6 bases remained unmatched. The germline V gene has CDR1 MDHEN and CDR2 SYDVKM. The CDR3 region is CASSPTSGAVDTQYF. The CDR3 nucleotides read TGTGCCAGCAGTCCGACTAGCGGGGCGGTAGATACGCAGTATTTT. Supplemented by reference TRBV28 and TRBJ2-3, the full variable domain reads DVKVTQSSRYLVKRTGEKVFLECVQDMDHENMFWYRQDPGLGLRLIYFSYDVKMKEKGDIPEGYSVSREKKERFSLILESASTNQTSMYLCASSPTSGAVDTQYFGPGTRLTVL.

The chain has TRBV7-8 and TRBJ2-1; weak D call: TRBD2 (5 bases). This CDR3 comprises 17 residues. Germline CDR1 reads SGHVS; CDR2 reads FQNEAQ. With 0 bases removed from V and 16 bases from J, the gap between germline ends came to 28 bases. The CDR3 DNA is TGTGCCAGCAGCTTAGCGTCGGTTTCGCGGACTCCGAAACGCCCCTTCTTC. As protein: CASSLASVSRTPKRPFF.

The CDR3 protein is CASSLWQGGGNTIYF. CDR3 bases: TGTGCCAGCAGTTTGTGGCAGGGGGGTGGAAACACCATATATTTT. The chain uses TRBV27 and TRBJ1-3, with TRBD1 matching over 7 bases. J gave up 3 bases and V 3 bases, and 5 bases lay outside the gene matches. This CDR3 is 15 amino acids long. Germline CDR1 reads MNHEY; CDR2 reads SMNVEV (reference sequence).

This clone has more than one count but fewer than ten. The CDR3 DNA reads TGTGCCATCAGCCGGGGGGACACCTACGAGCAGTACGTC. It yields the protein CAISRGDTYEQYV. This chain joins TRBV10-3 and TRBJ2-7, with D possibly being TRBD2 (7 bases). The germline CDR1 and CDR2 sequences are ENHRY and SYGVKD. The CDR3 spans 13 residues. Trimming stripped 6 bases from V and 2 bases from J, with 11 bases between.

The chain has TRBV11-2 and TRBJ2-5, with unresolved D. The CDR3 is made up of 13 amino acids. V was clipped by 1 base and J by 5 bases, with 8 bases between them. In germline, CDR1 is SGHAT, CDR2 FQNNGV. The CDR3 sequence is CASSLGFQETQYF. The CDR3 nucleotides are TGTGCCAGCAGCTTAGGGTTTCAGGAGACCCAGTACTTC.

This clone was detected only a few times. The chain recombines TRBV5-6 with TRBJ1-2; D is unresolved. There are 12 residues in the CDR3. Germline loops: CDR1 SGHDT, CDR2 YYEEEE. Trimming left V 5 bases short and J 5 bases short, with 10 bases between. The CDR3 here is CASSYNSYGYTF. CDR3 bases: TGTGCCAGCAGTTACAACAGTTATGGCTACACCTTC.

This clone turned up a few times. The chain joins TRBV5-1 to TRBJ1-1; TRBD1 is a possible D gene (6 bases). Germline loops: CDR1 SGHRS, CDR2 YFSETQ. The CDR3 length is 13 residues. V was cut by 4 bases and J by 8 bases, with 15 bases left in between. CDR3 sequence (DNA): TGCGCCAGCAGCCTTATACAGGGCCCCGAAGCTTTCTTT. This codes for CASSLIQGPEAFF.

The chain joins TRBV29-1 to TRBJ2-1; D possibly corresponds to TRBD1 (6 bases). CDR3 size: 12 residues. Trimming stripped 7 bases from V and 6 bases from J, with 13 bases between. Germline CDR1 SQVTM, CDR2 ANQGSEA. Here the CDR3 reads CSGTGPGNEQFF. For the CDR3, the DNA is TGCAGCGGAACAGGGCCGGGCAATGAGCAGTTCTTC.

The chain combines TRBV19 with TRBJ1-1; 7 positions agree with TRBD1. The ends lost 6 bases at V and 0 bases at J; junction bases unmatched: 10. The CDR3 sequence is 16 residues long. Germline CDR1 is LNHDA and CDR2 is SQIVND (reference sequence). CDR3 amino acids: CASRTTGTDLNTEAFF. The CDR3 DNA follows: TGTGCCAGTAGGACAACCGGGACAGACTTGAACACTGAAGCTTTCTTT.

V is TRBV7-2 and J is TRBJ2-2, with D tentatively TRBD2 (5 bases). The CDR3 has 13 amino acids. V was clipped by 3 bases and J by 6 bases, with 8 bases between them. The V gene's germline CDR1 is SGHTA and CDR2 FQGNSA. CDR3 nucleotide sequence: TGTGCCAGCAGCTTTAGCGTCGCCGGGGAGCTGTTTTTT. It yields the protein CASSFSVAGELFF.

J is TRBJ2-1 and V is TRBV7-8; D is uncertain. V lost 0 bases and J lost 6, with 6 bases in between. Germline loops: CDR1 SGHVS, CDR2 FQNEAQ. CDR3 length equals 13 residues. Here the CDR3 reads CASSLAEVNEQFF. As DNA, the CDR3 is TGTGCCAGCAGCTTAGCCGAGGTCAATGAGCAGTTCTTC.

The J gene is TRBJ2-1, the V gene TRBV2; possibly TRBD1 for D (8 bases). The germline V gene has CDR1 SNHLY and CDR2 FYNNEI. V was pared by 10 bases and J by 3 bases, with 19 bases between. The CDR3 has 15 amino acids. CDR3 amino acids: CATQRSGTGYNEQFF. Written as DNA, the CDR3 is TGTGCCACCCAGAGGAGCGGGACAGGCTACAATGAGCAGTTCTTC.

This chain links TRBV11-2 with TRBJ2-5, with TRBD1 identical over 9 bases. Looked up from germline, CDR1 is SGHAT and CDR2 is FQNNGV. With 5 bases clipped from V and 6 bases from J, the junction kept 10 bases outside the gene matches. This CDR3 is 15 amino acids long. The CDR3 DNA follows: TGTGCCAGCAGCCTGATGGGACAGGGAGCGAAGACCCAGTACTTC. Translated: CASSLMGQGAKTQYF.

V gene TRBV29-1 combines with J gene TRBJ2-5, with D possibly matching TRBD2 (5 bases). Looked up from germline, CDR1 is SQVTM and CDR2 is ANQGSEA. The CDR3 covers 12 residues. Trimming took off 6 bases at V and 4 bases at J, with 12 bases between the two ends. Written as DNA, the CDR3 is TGCAGCGTCGCGGACTCCCCAGAGACCCAGTACTTC. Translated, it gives CSVADSPETQYF.

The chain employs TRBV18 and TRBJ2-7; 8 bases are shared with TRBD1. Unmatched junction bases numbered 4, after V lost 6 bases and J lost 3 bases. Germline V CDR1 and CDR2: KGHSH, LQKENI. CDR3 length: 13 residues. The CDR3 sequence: CASSAGQDYEQYF. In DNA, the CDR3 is TGTGCCAGCTCGGCGGGACAGGACTACGAGCAGTACTTC. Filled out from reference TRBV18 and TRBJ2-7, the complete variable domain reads NAGVMQNPRHLVRRRGQEARLRCSPMKGHSHVYWYRQLPEEGLKFMVYLQKENIIDESGMPKERFSAEFPKEGPSILRIQQVVRGDSAAYFCASSAGQDYEQYFGPGTRLTVT.

The CDR3 DNA sequence: TGTGCCAGCAGCCGCGGACAGGGGACCGGGGAGCTGTTTTTT. Amino acids: CASSRGQGTGELFF. The rearrangement joins TRBV7-9 to TRBJ2-2; 9 bases agree with TRBD1. Trimming at V came to 5 bases and at J to 5 bases, leaving 3 bases not matched to a gene. The CDR3 loop spans 14 amino acids. In germline, CDR1 is SEHNR, CDR2 FQNEAQ (reference sequence).

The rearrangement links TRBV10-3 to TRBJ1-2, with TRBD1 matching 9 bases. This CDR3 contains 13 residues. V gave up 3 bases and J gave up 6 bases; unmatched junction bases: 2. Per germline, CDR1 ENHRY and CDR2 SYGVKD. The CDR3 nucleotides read TGTGCCATCAGTGAACAGGGGGCGGATGGCTACACCTTC. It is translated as CAISEQGADGYTF.

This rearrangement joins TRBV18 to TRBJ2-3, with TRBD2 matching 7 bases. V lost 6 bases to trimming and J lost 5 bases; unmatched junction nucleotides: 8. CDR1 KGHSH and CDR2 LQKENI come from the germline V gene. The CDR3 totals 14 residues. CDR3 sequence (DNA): TGTGCCAGCTCCCGGACTAGTTCCGGAGATACGCAGTATTTT. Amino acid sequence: CASSRTSSGDTQYF.

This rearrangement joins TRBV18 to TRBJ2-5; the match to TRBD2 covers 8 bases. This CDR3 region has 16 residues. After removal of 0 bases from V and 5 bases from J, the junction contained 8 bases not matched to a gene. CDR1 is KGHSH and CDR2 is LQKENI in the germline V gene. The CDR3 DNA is TGTGCCAGCTCACCACCCGGGACTAGGGGGTCGGAGACCCAGTACTTC. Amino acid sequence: CASSPPGTRGSETQYF.